This TCR beta chain stems from a study of blood T cell repertoires in COVID-19. This CDR3 spans 13 amino acids. Germline V gene sequence: CDR1 SNHLY, CDR2 FYNNEI. V lost 5 bases to trimming and J lost 6 bases; unmatched junction nucleotides: 6. In the authors' workflow: Amplified reference gene primers provided the basis for estimating nucleated cell counts. Sequencing used immunoSEQ multiplex PCR; TCRdb keeps in-frame clones, though not all of them. V and J calls and clone size are as listed in that table; D and trimming were resolved from the DNA. The data hold around 130,000 clones, with around 85% observed a single time.

Sequenced: peripheral blood. The clonotype comes from a man in his forties or fifties with acute or convalescent COVID-19. The V gene is TRBV2, the J gene TRBJ1-1; 7 bases align to TRBD1. The CDR3 DNA reads TGTGCCAGCAGTAGGGACAGTGGCTCTGAAGCTTTCTTT. Its translation: CASSRDSGSEAFF. Filled out from reference TRBV2 and TRBJ1-1, the complete variable domain reads EPEVTQTPSHQVTQMGQEVILRCVPISNHLYFYWYRQILGQKVEFLVSFYNNEISEKSEIFDDQFSVERPDGSNFTLKIRSTKLEDSAMYFCASSRDSGSEAFFGQGTRLTVV.